This T cell receptor beta chain appears in the sequencing data of a study of T cell clones after liver transplantation. Study-wide context: TCRbeta sequencing after a pre-transplant mixed lymphocyte reaction identified graft-donor-reactive clones, later tracked in post-transplant blood.

This clone was seen once. Assay used: immunoSEQ multiplex PCR; TCRdb lists only in-frame clones, some missing. The sample consists of some 80,000 clones, roughly 84% of them appearing once. The origin of this receptor is a human patient who received a liver transplant. The graft donor may account for some of the T cells. Specimen: CD4+ T cells from blood, collected less than 50 months after liver transplant.

The CDR3 spells CASSFSGTGVRNEQFF. The DNA for the CDR3 is TGTGCCAGCAGTTTCTCCGGGACAGGGGTAAGGAATGAGCAGTTCTTC. This chain joins TRBV6-4 and TRBJ2-1; 10 bases match TRBD1. This CDR3 is built from 16 residues. Germline V gene lookup returns CDR1 MRHNA and CDR2 SNTAGT. Trimming removed 5 bases from V and 7 bases from J; junction bases left unmatched: 11.